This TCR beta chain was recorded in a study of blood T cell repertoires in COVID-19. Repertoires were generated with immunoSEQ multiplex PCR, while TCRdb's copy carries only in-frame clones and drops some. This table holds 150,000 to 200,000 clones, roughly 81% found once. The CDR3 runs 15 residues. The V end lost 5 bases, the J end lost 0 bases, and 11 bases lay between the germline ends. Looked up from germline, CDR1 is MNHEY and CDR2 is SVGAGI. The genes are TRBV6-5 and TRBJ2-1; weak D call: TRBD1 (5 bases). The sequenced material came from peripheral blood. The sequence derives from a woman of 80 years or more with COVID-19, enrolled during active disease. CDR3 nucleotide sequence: TGTGCCAGCAGTACAGGAATGCCCTCCTACAATGAGCAGTTCTTC. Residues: CASSTGMPSYNEQFF.